A single T cell receptor beta chain is shown here with its context. Germline V gives CDR1 SGHRS, CDR2 YFSETQ. This CDR3 has 13 amino acids. V was trimmed by 2 bases and J by 2 bases, leaving 6 bases between them. This entry is derived from a study of cytomegalovirus exposure and HLA in healthy donors. Looking at the study overall: Per a later analysis, the roughly 700 first-cohort and 95 to 150 validation repertoires shared one platform.

Sequencing was performed with immunoSEQ multiplex PCR; in TCRdb, only in-frame clones are kept and a portion is missing. The sample consists of 120,000 or so clones, 80% to 90% of them appearing once. The sequence was obtained from a woman between 18 and 29 years old in good health and CMV-seronegative. Sequencing was carried out using PBMCs. The V and J genes are TRBV5-1 and TRBJ2-3; no definite D call. The CDR3 DNA reads as TGCGCCAGCAGCTTTAGCTACACAGATACGCAGTATTTT. Translated: CASSFSYTDTQYF.